These 10 T cell receptor beta chains were sequenced from one sample in a study of T cell responses to AZD1222 COVID-19 vaccine. TCRdb keeps only in-frame clones here, not all; method: immunoSEQ multiplex PCR. The table records approximately 170,000 clones, 85% to 95% of them present only once. Sequencing used peripheral blood, obtained on day 0 of AZD1222 vaccination. The receptors derive from an adult in good health.

A single count supports this clone. This chain links TRBV6-5 with TRBJ1-2; D might be TRBD1 (5 bases). The CDR3 is 12 residues long. The germline V and J ends were trimmed by 8 bases and 2 bases, with 9 bases remaining between them. CDR1 is MNHEY and CDR2 is SVGAGI in the germline V gene. The CDR3 sequence is CASGGGNYGYTF. DNA for the CDR3: TGTGCCAGCGGGGGAGGAAACTATGGCTACACCTTC.

This chain links TRBV28 with TRBJ1-6, with D possibly TRBD1 on 5 matching bases. The CDR3 totals 16 residues. The germline CDR1 and CDR2 sequences are MDHEN and SYDVKM. The ends were cut back, 5 bases at V and 2 bases at J, with 13 bases in the middle. In nucleotides, the CDR3 is TGTGCCAGCAGTCTTCCAGGGTCGACCTATAATTCACCCCTCCACTTT. Its translation: CASSLPGSTYNSPLHF.

This clone was seen a single time. This chain uses TRBV4-2 with TRBJ1-1, with unresolved D. Germline V CDR1 and CDR2: LGHNA, YNFKEQ. Trimming shortened V by 2 bases and J by 0 bases, and 7 bases separated the two germline ends. This CDR3 has 14 amino acids. CDR3: CASSQRFMNTEAFF. The CDR3 DNA reads as TGTGCCAGCAGCCAACGATTCATGAACACTGAAGCTTTCTTT.

This sequence joins TRBV9 and TRBJ1-5, with a possible D match to TRBD1 (6 bases). Germline lookup yields CDR1 SGDLS and CDR2 YYNGEE. V dropped 2 bases and J dropped 9 bases, with 9 bases sitting between them. This CDR3 has 12 residues. Written as DNA, the CDR3 is TGTGCCAGCAGCGTTAAAGGGGGGCCCCAGCATTTT. Translating gives CASSVKGGPQHF.

This chain links TRBV5-1 with TRBJ1-6; the match to TRBD1 covers 8 bases. This CDR3 is built from 15 residues. Germline V gives CDR1 SGHRS, CDR2 YFSETQ. V gave up 4 bases and J gave up 5 bases; unmatched junction bases: 5. The CDR3 bases are TGCGCCAGCAGCCGGGACAGGACCGATAATTCACCCCTCCACTTT. This translates into CASSRDRTDNSPLHF.

This chain connects TRBV11-2 to TRBJ2-1; possible D gene TRBD1, 5 bases. The V end was cut by 5 bases, the J end by 5 bases, with 16 bases between. Germline V gene sequence: CDR1 SGHAT, CDR2 FQNNGV. This CDR3 is 15 amino acids long. Here the CDR3 DNA reads TGTGCCAGCAGCCCAAGGGGTCTCACGGACAATGAGCAGTTCTTC. Its protein is CASSPRGLTDNEQFF. Complete variable domain (other parts from reference TRBV11-2 and TRBJ2-1): EAGVAQSPRYKIIEKRQSVAFWCNPISGHATLYWYQQILGQGPKLLIQFQNNGVVDDSQLPKDRFSAERLKGVDSTLKIQPAKLEDSAVYLCASSPRGLTDNEQFFGPGTRLTVL.

V gene TRBV6-5 combines with J gene TRBJ1-1; D ambiguous. The germline V gene encodes CDR1 MNHEY and CDR2 SVGAGI. V was shortened by 4 bases and J by 5 bases, with 17 bases between the two germline ends. The CDR3 totals 15 residues. The CDR3 here is CASSSSQGRGTEAFF. The DNA for the CDR3 is TGTGCCAGCAGTTCCAGTCAAGGGAGAGGGACTGAAGCTTTCTTT.

The chain is built from TRBV7-8 and TRBJ2-1; possibly TRBD2 for D (5 bases). V shed 4 bases and J shed 4 bases, with 8 bases lying between them. The CDR3 is 13 residues long. Per germline, CDR1 SGHVS and CDR2 FQNEAQ. The CDR3 region has the DNA TGTGCCAGCAGCTCTAGCAGTTACAATGAGCAGTTCTTC. Its protein product is CASSSSSYNEQFF.

This chain joins TRBV6-5 and TRBJ2-4; a weak D match, TRBD2 (6 bases). The V end was cut by 6 bases, the J end by 7 bases, with 19 bases between. The CDR3 extends over 15 amino acids. Germline V gene sequence: CDR1 MNHEY, CDR2 SVGAGI. CDR3 loop: CASRDYSGSSNIQYF. CDR3 DNA sequence: TGTGCCAGCAGGGACTACTCCGGGAGTTCCAACATTCAGTACTTC.

V is TRBV5-4 and J is TRBJ2-3, with D hard to call. The CDR3 covers 14 residues. Germline V CDR1 and CDR2: SGHNT, YYREEE (reference sequence). V was shortened by 4 bases and J by 1 base, with 10 bases between the two germline ends. CDR3: CASSLDQGTDTQYF. CDR3 sequence (DNA): TGTGCCAGCAGCCTCGATCAGGGCACAGATACGCAGTATTTT.